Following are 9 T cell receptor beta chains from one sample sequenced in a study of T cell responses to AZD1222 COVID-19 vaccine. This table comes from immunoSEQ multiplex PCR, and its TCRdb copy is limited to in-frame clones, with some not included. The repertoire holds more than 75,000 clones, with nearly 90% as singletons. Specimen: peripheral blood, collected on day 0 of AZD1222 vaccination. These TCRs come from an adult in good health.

CDR3 residues: CASSLWSGPREQFF. The CDR3 DNA is TGTGCCAGCAGCTTATGGTCGGGACCAAGGGAGCAGTTCTTC. This chain links TRBV11-2 with TRBJ2-1; D could derive from TRBD1 or TRBD2 (5 bases each). The V gene's germline CDR1 is SGHAT and CDR2 FQNNGV. This CDR3 region has 14 residues. Trimming pared 2 bases from V and 10 bases from J, leaving 15 bases between.

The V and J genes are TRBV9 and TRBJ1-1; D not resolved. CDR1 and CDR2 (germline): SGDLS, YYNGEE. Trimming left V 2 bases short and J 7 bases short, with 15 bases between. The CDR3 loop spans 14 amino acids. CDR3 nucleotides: TGTGCCAGCAGCGTTGAGGTTGGACGGAGTGAAGCTTTCTTT. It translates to CASSVEVGRSEAFF.

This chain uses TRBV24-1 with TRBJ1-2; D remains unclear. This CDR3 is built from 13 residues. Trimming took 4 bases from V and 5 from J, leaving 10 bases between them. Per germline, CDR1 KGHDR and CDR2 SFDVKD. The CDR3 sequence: CATSDASRYGYTF. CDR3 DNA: TGTGCCACCAGTGACGCTTCCCGTTATGGCTACACCTTC.

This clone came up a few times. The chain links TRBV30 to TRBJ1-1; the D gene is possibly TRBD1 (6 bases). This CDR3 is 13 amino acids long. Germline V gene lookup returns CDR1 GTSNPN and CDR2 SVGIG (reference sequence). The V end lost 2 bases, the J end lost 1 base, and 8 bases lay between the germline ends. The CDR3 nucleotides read TGTGCCTGGAGTAGGGGGGGGAACACTGAAGCTTTCTTT. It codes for CAWSRGGNTEAFF.

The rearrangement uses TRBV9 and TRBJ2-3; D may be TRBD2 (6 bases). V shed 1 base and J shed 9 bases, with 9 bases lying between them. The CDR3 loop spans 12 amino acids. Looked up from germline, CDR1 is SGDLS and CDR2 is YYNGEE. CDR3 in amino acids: CASSVNSGTQYF. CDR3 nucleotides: TGTGCCAGCAGCGTAAATAGCGGAACGCAGTATTTT.

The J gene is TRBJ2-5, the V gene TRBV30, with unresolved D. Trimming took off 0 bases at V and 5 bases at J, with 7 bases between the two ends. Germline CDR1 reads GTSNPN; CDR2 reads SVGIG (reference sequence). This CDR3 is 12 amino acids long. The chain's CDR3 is CAWSVHRETQYF. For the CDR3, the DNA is TGTGCCTGGAGTGTACATCGGGAGACCCAGTACTTC.

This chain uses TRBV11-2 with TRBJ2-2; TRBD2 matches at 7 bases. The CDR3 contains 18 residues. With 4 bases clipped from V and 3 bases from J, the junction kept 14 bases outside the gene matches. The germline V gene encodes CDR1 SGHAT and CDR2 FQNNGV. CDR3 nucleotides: TGTGCCAGCAGCTCCCATCCATCCGGGGGGACTTACACCGGGGAGCTGTTTTTT. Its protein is CASSSHPSGGTYTGELFF.

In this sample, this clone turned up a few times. Written as DNA, the CDR3 is TGTGCCAGCCAGACAGGGGCTGGAAACACCATATATTTT. Translating it yields CASQTGAGNTIYF. The gene calls are TRBV28 and TRBJ1-3; 8 positions match TRBD1. Trimming at V came to 8 bases and at J to 2 bases, leaving 2 bases not matched to a gene. The germline V gene has CDR1 MDHEN and CDR2 SYDVKM. The CDR3 length is 13 residues.

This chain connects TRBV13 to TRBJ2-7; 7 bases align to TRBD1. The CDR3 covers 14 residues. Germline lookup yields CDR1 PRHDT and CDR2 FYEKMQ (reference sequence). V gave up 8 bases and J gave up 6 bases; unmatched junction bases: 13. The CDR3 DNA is TGTGCCAGCGGGCTTGGAGACAGGGTTACCGAGCAGTACTTC. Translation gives CASGLGDRVTEQYF.